This TCR beta chain emerged from a study of T-cell memory formation after mild COVID-19. Using constant-segment primers, 5'RACE produced TCR alpha and TCR beta cDNA libraries carrying sample barcodes and UMIs. TCRdb re-derived calls from the 5' RACE reads in MiXCR, one entry per CDR3 protein. Among hundreds of thousands of distinct CDR3 sequences listed, about a fifth were seen once. After removal of 4 bases from V and 6 bases from J, the junction contained 9 bases not matched to a gene. Germline V gene sequence: CDR1 SGHTA, CDR2 FQGNSA. The CDR3 extends over 15 amino acids. The rearrangement uses TRBV7-2 and TRBJ2-3, with 8 bases lining up with TRBD2. The sample was PBMCs or a T cell subset sorted from them (not recorded which). This TCR derives from an adult woman who had mild COVID-19 (a few samples of this study predate the infection). Cell type and time point are not known. The CDR3 DNA reads TGTGCCAGCAGCTCATCCGCGGGAGGTGGGGATACGCAGTATTTT. Translating gives CASSSSAGGGDTQYF.